This T cell receptor (beta chain) was captured by sequencing in a study of blood T cell repertoires in COVID-19. In the study overall: Sources were T cells, B-cell-depleted T cells, or PBMCs; the material itself was cDNA or gDNA.

Under the authors' procedure: Reference gene primers were amplified, and this amplification served to estimate nucleated cell counts. The method was immunoSEQ multiplex PCR; TCRdb's version includes in-frame clones alone and lacks a portion of them. The V and J calls and clone size are taken from that table; D and trimming were inferred from the DNA. The sample lists 70,000 to 95,000 clones; almost 80% were seen once. CDR1 LNHDA and CDR2 SQIVND come from the germline V gene (reference sequence). Trimming stripped 3 bases from V and 5 bases from J, with 17 bases between. This CDR3 has 16 residues. Sequenced material: peripheral blood. The chain joins TRBV19 to TRBJ1-5, with a possible D match to TRBD1 (6 bases). This TCR came from a human donor in a cohort sampled during active COVID-19. The DNA for the CDR3 is TGTGCCAGTAGTATTAGGGGAACAGGGCGGGATCAGCCCCAGCATTTT. It encodes CASSIRGTGRDQPQHF.